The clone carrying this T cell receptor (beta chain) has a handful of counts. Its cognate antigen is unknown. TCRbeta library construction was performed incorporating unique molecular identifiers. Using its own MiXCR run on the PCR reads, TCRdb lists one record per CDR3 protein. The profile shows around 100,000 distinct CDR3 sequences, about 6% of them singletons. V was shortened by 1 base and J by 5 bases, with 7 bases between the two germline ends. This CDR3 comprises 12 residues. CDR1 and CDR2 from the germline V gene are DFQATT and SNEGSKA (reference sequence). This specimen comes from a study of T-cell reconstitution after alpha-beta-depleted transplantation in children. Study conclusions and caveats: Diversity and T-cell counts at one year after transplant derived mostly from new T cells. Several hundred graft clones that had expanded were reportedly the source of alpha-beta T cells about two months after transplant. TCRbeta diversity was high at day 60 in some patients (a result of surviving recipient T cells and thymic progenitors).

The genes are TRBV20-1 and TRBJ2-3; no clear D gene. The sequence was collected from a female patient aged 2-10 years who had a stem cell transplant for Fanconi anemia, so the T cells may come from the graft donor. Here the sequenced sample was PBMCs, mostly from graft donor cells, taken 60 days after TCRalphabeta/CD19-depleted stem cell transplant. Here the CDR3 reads CSARAPVDTQYF. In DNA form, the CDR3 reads TGCAGTGCTAGAGCCCCCGTAGATACGCAGTATTTT.